This T cell receptor (beta chain) appears in the sequencing data of a study of beta chain features in type 1 diabetes. Study-wide findings and caveats: Shortening that was moderate but significant affected the TCRB CDR3s of Type 1 diabetes patients in all four CD4+ subsets. Individuals with type 1 diabetes displayed fewer insertions and more deletions at VDJ junctions. Any HLA effect on TCRB rearrangement was left unresolved by small sub-analyses.

Only a few counts were recorded for this clone. Its antigen is unidentified. Purity exceeded 95% in all sorted populations. Since all of the isolated RNA was reverse transcribed, expressed TCRB transcripts were what got sequenced. About 3.6 million reads on average were seen across naive, central memory and regulatory T cell samples. Data came from immunoSEQ multiplex PCR; TCRdb stores just in-frame clones and leaves some out. This table holds a few hundred thousand clones, about 15% found once. The CDR3 extends over 12 amino acids. V was cut by 7 bases and J by 5 bases, with 8 bases left in between. CDR1 is LNHDA, CDR2 SQIVND, per germline (reference sequence).

This sequence joins TRBV19 and TRBJ1-4; the D is unclear. This clonotype originated in a man younger than 35 with type 1 diabetes. The sample was naive CD4+ T cells from blood. The CDR3 bases are TGTGCCAGTATGTCAATGAATGAAAAACTGTTTTTT. This gives the protein CASMSMNEKLFF.